A single sample is the source of the 26 T cell receptor beta chains below, sequenced in a study of shared clonotypes between healthy human individuals. The assay was immunoSEQ multiplex PCR, and TCRdb's table has in-frame clones only and misses some. Of 1,500,000 or so clones listed, approximately 98.5% are singletons. Sequencing was done on a sample of naive CD4+ T cells sorted from blood. Subset reported: CD45RA+ positively selected. Receptors were obtained from a man aged 30-40 years in good health.

This sequence joins TRBV5-1 and TRBJ2-7, with 7 nucleotides matching TRBD1. The trim removed 4 bases at V and 5 bases at J, leaving 9 bases unmatched. The CDR3 runs 14 residues. Germline assignment: CDR1 SGHRS and CDR2 YFSETQ. CDR3 sequence (DNA): TGCGCCAGCAGCGCCAACAGGGGCCGTGACGAGCAGTACTTC. Residues: CASSANRGRDEQYF.

The rearrangement joins TRBV2 to TRBJ1-2, with 7 positions matching TRBD1. This CDR3 is built from 14 residues. After removal of 6 bases from V and 8 bases from J, the junction contained 12 bases not matched to a gene. CDR1 SNHLY and CDR2 FYNNEI come from the germline V gene. CDR3 protein: CASRTFSQGYGYTF. As DNA, the CDR3 is TGTGCCAGCAGGACGTTCTCACAGGGGTACGGCTACACCTTC. Using reference TRBV2 and TRBJ1-2 for the parts outside the CDR3, the full variable domain is EPEVTQTPSHQVTQMGQEVILRCVPISNHLYFYWYRQILGQKVEFLVSFYNNEISEKSEIFDDQFSVERPDGSNFTLKIRSTKLEDSAMYFCASRTFSQGYGYTFGSGTRLTVV.

This clone was recorded once. The chain's CDR3 is CATLPHVSYGYTF. The CDR3 nucleotides are TGTGCCACCCTACCTCATGTGTCATATGGCTACACCTTC. This chain joins TRBV28 and TRBJ1-2; D gene uncertain. V was clipped by 10 bases and J by 5 bases, with 17 bases between them. Germline CDR1 and CDR2: MDHEN and SYDVKM. This CDR3 is 13 amino acids long.

The genes are TRBV30 and TRBJ2-3, with D perhaps TRBD1 or TRBD2 (5 bases each). Trimming took 5 bases from V and 9 from J, leaving 24 bases between them. The CDR3 has 15 residues. Germline V gene data show CDR1 as GTSNPN and CDR2 as SVGIG (reference sequence). The CDR3 here is CAWGVRGRTPSTQYF. The DNA for the CDR3 is TGTGCCTGGGGAGTCCGGGGACGGACCCCCAGCACGCAGTATTTT.

The rearrangement joins TRBV6-5 to TRBJ2-7; no clear D. V lost 7 bases and J lost 2, with 9 bases in between. Germline CDR1 is MNHEY and CDR2 is SVGAGI. CDR3 length: 12 amino acids. CDR3 coding DNA: TGTGCCAGCAACTCAGTGACCTACGAGCAGTACTTC. Translating it yields CASNSVTYEQYF.

The chain recombines TRBV5-1 with TRBJ2-7; D remains unclear. The CDR3 has 13 residues. Germline V lookup: CDR1 SGHRS, CDR2 YFSETQ. V lost 1 base and J lost 3, with 8 bases in between. In nucleotides, the CDR3 is TGCGCCAGCAGCTTGCAGAGACTCTACGAGCAGTACTTC. Amino acid sequence: CASSLQRLYEQYF.

The chain's CDR3 is CASSFTERSYEQYF. CDR3 sequence (DNA): TGTGCCAGCAGCTTCACGGAGCGTTCCTACGAGCAGTACTTC. The chain carries TRBV7-9 and TRBJ2-7, with D unresolved. The CDR3 runs to 14 residues. Looked up from germline, CDR1 is SEHNR and CDR2 is FQNEAQ (reference sequence). V was trimmed by 3 bases and J by 1 base, leaving 10 bases between them.

The chain joins TRBV10-2 to TRBJ1-5; D call uncertain. CDR1 and CDR2 from the germline V gene are WSHSY and SAAADI. This CDR3 comprises 12 residues. V was trimmed by 6 bases and J by 3 bases, leaving 6 bases between them. This CDR3 reads CASRESNQPQHF. In nucleotides, the CDR3 is TGCGCCAGCAGGGAATCCAATCAGCCCCAGCATTTT.

The V and J genes are TRBV9 and TRBJ2-3; D is uncertain. Germline CDR1 reads SGDLS; CDR2 reads YYNGEE. This CDR3 comprises 13 residues. Trimming removed 3 bases at V and 2 bases at J, with 7 bases between. In DNA, the CDR3 is TGTGCCAGCAGCGAGTCTCCCACAGATACGCAGTATTTT. Protein: CASSESPTDTQYF.

The J gene is TRBJ2-1, the V gene TRBV19; weak D call: TRBD1 (5 bases). V dropped 5 bases and J dropped 5 bases, with 19 bases sitting between them. CDR1 LNHDA and CDR2 SQIVND come from the germline V gene (reference sequence). The CDR3 covers 16 residues. CDR3: CASSHGARPPHNEQFF. In DNA, the CDR3 is TGTGCCAGTAGTCATGGGGCCAGGCCCCCCCACAATGAGCAGTTCTTC.

The chain links TRBV29-1 to TRBJ1-1; no firm D call. V was clipped by 6 bases and J by 1 base, with 9 bases between them. This CDR3 comprises 12 residues. Germline V lookup: CDR1 SQVTM, CDR2 ANQGSEA. The CDR3, as DNA: TGCAGCGTCCGTAGGTGGAACACTGAAGCTTTCTTT. This gives the protein CSVRRWNTEAFF.

With regard to this clone: Different DNA sequences within this sample yield the same CDR3. The chain has TRBV19 and TRBJ1-4; a weak D match, TRBD1 (6 bases). The CDR3 loop spans 12 amino acids. Germline V gene sequence: CDR1 LNHDA, CDR2 SQIVND (reference sequence). V lost 5 bases and J lost 8, with 9 bases in between. CDR3 nucleotides: TGTGCCAGTAGTGCCGGGGGCGAAAAACTGTTTTTT. Amino acid sequence: CASSAGGEKLFF.

The chain is built from TRBV5-8 and TRBJ1-2; D call uncertain. The CDR3 is 12 residues long. V lost 1 base to trimming and J lost 2 bases, with 3 bases between them. Germline CDR1 SGHTS, CDR2 YDEGEE. The chain's CDR3 is CASSLRNYGYTF. CDR3 nucleotide sequence: TGTGCCAGCAGCTTGAGGAACTATGGCTACACCTTC.

The chain is built from TRBV6-1 and TRBJ2-2; TRBD2 aligns across 10 bases. Germline V gene data show CDR1 as MNHNS and CDR2 as SASEGT. The ends lost 8 bases at V and 3 bases at J; junction bases unmatched: 3. This CDR3 is built from 14 residues. The CDR3 DNA is TGTGCCAGCGGAGGACTAGCGGACACCGGGGAGCTGTTTTTT. The encoded protein is CASGGLADTGELFF.

The V gene is TRBV7-8, the J gene TRBJ2-1; D unclear. V shed 1 base and J shed 0 bases, with 16 bases lying between them. Per the germline V gene, CDR1 is SGHVS and CDR2 is FQNEAQ. This CDR3 is 18 amino acids long. The CDR3 loop reads CASSLEGWISHSYNEQFF. The DNA for the CDR3 is TGTGCCAGCAGCTTAGAAGGGTGGATAAGCCACTCCTACAATGAGCAGTTCTTC.

With regard to this clone: Other DNA sequences within the sample encode an identical CDR3. J is TRBJ2-7 and V is TRBV28; perhaps D is TRBD1 or TRBD2 (5 bases each). V was clipped by 6 bases and J by 2 bases, with 8 bases between them. Per the germline V gene, CDR1 is MDHEN and CDR2 is SYDVKM. CDR3 length: 12 residues. In nucleotides, the CDR3 is TGTGCCAGCAGGGGACCCACCTACGAGCAGTACTTC. It specifies CASRGPTYEQYF.

V usage is TRBV5-1 and J usage is TRBJ2-7; 7 nucleotides agree with TRBD2. V was clipped by 4 bases and J by 5 bases; unmatched bases: 15. Germline CDR1 reads SGHRS; CDR2 reads YFSETQ. This CDR3 is 16 amino acids long. The CDR3 protein is CASSSNRASGNHEQYF. Here the CDR3 DNA reads TGCGCCAGCAGCAGCAATAGGGCTAGCGGAAACCACGAGCAGTACTTC.

The count of this clone is one. V and J are TRBV25-1 and TRBJ2-7, with 7 bases matching TRBD2. The junction had 7 bases not matched to a gene; V was cut back by 4 bases and J by 1 base. The CDR3 runs 15 residues. Germline values: CDR1 MGHDK, CDR2 SYGVNS. The CDR3 nucleotides are TGTGCCAGCAGTGTGGGGGGGGTAGCGTCCTACGAGCAGTACTTC. This gives the protein CASSVGGVASYEQYF.

V and J are TRBV5-1 and TRBJ2-5, with 10 bases lining up with TRBD1. The CDR3 covers 15 residues. The germline V gene has CDR1 SGHRS and CDR2 YFSETQ. J gave up 4 bases and V 0 bases, and 3 bases lay outside the gene matches. The CDR3 nucleotides read TGCGCCAGCAGCTTGGGACAGGGGGCCCCAGAGACCCAGTACTTC. As protein: CASSLGQGAPETQYF.

The chain is built from TRBV15 and TRBJ1-5; the D gene is possibly TRBD1 (6 bases). The CDR3 extends over 13 amino acids. Trimming cost V 6 bases and J 7 bases, with 13 bases left between them. Germline loops: CDR1 LNHNV, CDR2 YYDKDF (reference sequence). CDR3 region: CATRSGAGQPQHF. The DNA of the CDR3 is TGTGCCACCAGGTCAGGGGCTGGACAGCCCCAGCATTTT. The full variable domain, completed using reference TRBV15 and TRBJ1-5, is DAMVIQNPRYQVTQFGKPVTLSCSQTLNHNVMYWYQQKSSQAPKLLFHYYDKDFNNEADTPDNFQSRRPNTSFCFLDIRSPGLGDTAMYLCATRSGAGQPQHFGDGTRLSIL.

This chain uses TRBV27 with TRBJ1-4, with D tentatively TRBD1 (6 bases). Germline V gene data show CDR1 as MNHEY and CDR2 as SMNVEV (reference sequence). V was pared by 6 bases and J by 7 bases, with 18 bases between. The CDR3 extends over 15 amino acids. DNA of the CDR3: TGTGCCAGCAGACCAATAAACAGGGACGGTGAAAAACTGTTTTTT. It is translated as CASRPINRDGEKLFF.

V and J are TRBV5-1 and TRBJ2-3, with a weak D call TRBD1 (6 bases). Germline CDR1 reads SGHRS; CDR2 reads YFSETQ. V was clipped by 4 bases and J by 1 base, with 13 bases between them. The CDR3 contains 15 residues. Here the CDR3 reads CASSAGQIRTDTQYF. The CDR3 DNA reads as TGCGCCAGCAGCGCTGGACAGATCCGCACAGATACGCAGTATTTT.

This chain joins TRBV18 and TRBJ1-2, with TRBD1 matching over 9 bases. V gave up 1 base and J gave up 3 bases; unmatched junction bases: 3. Germline CDR1 is KGHSH and CDR2 is LQKENI. This CDR3 has 15 residues. CDR3 nucleotide sequence: TGTGCCAGCTCACCACGACAGGGGGTCGACTATGGCTACACCTTC. It codes for CASSPRQGVDYGYTF.

The CDR3 DNA reads as TGTGCCAGCAGCTTGCCACAGGGCAAATACGAGCAGTACTTC. Translating it yields CASSLPQGKYEQYF. V gene TRBV5-6 combines with J gene TRBJ2-7; D perhaps matches TRBD1 (6 bases). Germline V gene data show CDR1 as SGHDT and CDR2 as YYEEEE. This CDR3 is built from 14 residues. V was shortened by 1 base and J by 4 bases, with 12 bases between the two germline ends.

This clone was counted a few times. Other nucleotide sequences from this sample produce the same CDR3. V gene TRBV10-1 combines with J gene TRBJ2-7; 9 nucleotides match TRBD2. The CDR3 has 14 amino acids. Trimming took 2 bases from V and 2 from J; bases not matched to a gene: 1. The germline V gene has CDR1 WNHNN and CDR2 SYGVQD (reference sequence). The CDR3 loop reads CASSEGGRAYEQYF. The CDR3 DNA sequence: TGCGCCAGCAGTGAGGGCGGGAGGGCCTACGAGCAGTACTTC.

The chain carries TRBV28 and TRBJ2-2, with a weak D call TRBD1 (5 bases). Trimming stripped 7 bases from V and 6 bases from J, with 12 bases between. The germline CDR1 and CDR2 sequences are MDHEN and SYDVKM. The CDR3 length is 13 residues. The CDR3 region is CASTLGASGELFF. DNA of the CDR3: TGTGCCAGCACCTTAGGGGCGTCCGGGGAGCTGTTTTTT.